The 18 T cell receptor beta chains in this list originate from one sample, sequenced in a study of T-cell reconstitution after alpha-beta-depleted transplantation in children. Unique molecular identifiers were incorporated into the prepared TCRbeta library. MiXCR was run by TCRdb on the PCR reads, yielding one entry per CDR3 protein. The table shows about 610,000 distinct CDR3 sequences, with 10% occurring only once. Sequencing was performed on PBMCs from the stem cell graft donor, taken from the stem cell graft. These receptors were collected from a human donor who donated a stem cell graft to a child with acute myeloid leukemia.

This clonotype showed up many times. The chain has TRBV12-3 or TRBV12-4 and TRBJ2-5; 12 bases agree with TRBD2. Trimming cost V 6 bases and J 3 bases; bases outside gene matches: 14. The CDR3 is 18 residues long. The CDR3 nucleotides are TGTGCCAGCAGGGCATCCTGGACTAGCGGGAAAAATGAAGAGACCCAGTACTTC. Translated, it gives CASRASWTSGKNEETQYF.

This clonotype appeared many times. The rearrangement joins TRBV3-1 to TRBJ2-7; D gene ambiguous. Per germline, CDR1 LGHDT and CDR2 YNNKEL (reference sequence). Trimming pared 1 base from V and 3 bases from J, leaving 10 bases between. The CDR3 extends over 14 amino acids. The CDR3 loop is CASSQGGSGYEQYF. The CDR3 nucleotides read TGTGCCAGCAGCCAAGGGGGATCGGGCTACGAGCAGTACTTC.

This clonotype was seen many times. The chain is built from TRBV20-1 and TRBJ2-7, with 9 bases identical to TRBD2. This CDR3 region has 14 residues. Germline V gene sequence: CDR1 DFQATT, CDR2 SNEGSKA (reference sequence). J lost 2 bases, V lost 0 bases, and 2 bases had no gene match. The CDR3 region has the DNA TGCAGTGCTAGAGATAGCGGGGGCCCCTACGAGCAGTACTTC. It translates to CSARDSGGPYEQYF.

This clonotype has just a few counts. The J gene is TRBJ2-1, the V gene TRBV20-1, with TRBD2 matching 10 bases. J was trimmed by 8 bases and V by 1 base; bases with no gene match: 11. Germline V gene lookup returns CDR1 DFQATT and CDR2 SNEGSKA (reference sequence). The CDR3 is made up of 16 amino acids. CDR3 amino acids: CSARARASGRGYEQFF. The CDR3 nucleotides are TGCAGTGCTAGAGCACGGGCTAGCGGGAGAGGGTATGAGCAGTTCTTC.

This clonotype was counted at least ten times. This chain connects TRBV3-1 to TRBJ2-5, with D maybe TRBD2 (6 bases). The CDR3 is 14 amino acids. Germline lookup yields CDR1 LGHDT and CDR2 YNNKEL (reference sequence). V lost 3 bases, J lost 4 bases, and 12 bases lay in between. Here the CDR3 DNA reads TGTGCCAGCAGCCAGGCCGGGAGAACAGAGACCCAGTACTTC. Amino acid sequence: CASSQAGRTETQYF.

The chain couples TRBV11-1 to TRBJ2-1, with 10 positions matching TRBD2. Trimming took 5 bases from V and 9 from J; bases not matched to a gene: 4. Looked up from germline, CDR1 is SGHAT and CDR2 is FQDESV (reference sequence). The CDR3 loop spans 13 amino acids. The CDR3 protein is CASSRRLAGEQFF. CDR3 DNA sequence: TGTGCCAGCAGCCGGAGACTAGCGGGTGAGCAGTTCTTC.

In its sample, this clonotype was seen a few times. The V and J genes are TRBV27 and TRBJ2-3; D possibly uses TRBD1 or TRBD2 (5 bases each). V lost 2 bases to trimming and J lost 4 bases, with 19 bases between them. CDR1 is MNHEY, CDR2 SMNVEV, per germline (reference sequence). This CDR3 is built from 17 residues. This CDR3 reads CASSLRSGLLGSDTQYF. The CDR3 region has the DNA TGTGCCAGCAGTTTAAGGTCGGGGCTCTTGGGATCAGATACGCAGTATTTT.

This clonotype was seen many times. This chain links TRBV5-1 with TRBJ2-5; 7 bases are shared with TRBD1. V lost 4 bases and J lost 1; bases outside the gene matches: 10. Germline CDR1 reads SGHRS; CDR2 reads YFSETQ. The CDR3 extends over 16 amino acids. The CDR3 region is CASSIQTGAVQETQYF. The DNA of the CDR3 is TGCGCCAGCAGCATCCAAACAGGGGCGGTCCAAGAGACCCAGTACTTC.

The chain carries TRBV20-1 and TRBJ2-2; TRBD1 is a possible D gene (6 bases). Deletions cut 6 bases from V and 3 bases from J, with 14 bases between. The germline CDR1 and CDR2 sequences are DFQATT and SNEGSKA (reference sequence). This CDR3 has 14 residues. In DNA form, the CDR3 reads TGCAGTGCGAGCCTTAACAGGGACACCGGGGAGCTGTTTTTT. Translating it yields CSASLNRDTGELFF.

CDR3 nucleotides: TGTGCCAGCAGCTTGGAAAGGAGTAACGAGCAGTACTTC. Translating gives CASSLERSNEQYF. The chain couples TRBV7-8 to TRBJ2-7; D call uncertain. The CDR3 length is 13 residues. Germline values: CDR1 SGHVS, CDR2 FQNEAQ. Trimming shortened V by 3 bases and J by 5 bases, and 11 bases separated the two germline ends.

The chain employs TRBV29-1 and TRBJ2-2; 10 positions agree with TRBD2. Germline V CDR1 and CDR2: SQVTM, ANQGSEA. The CDR3 sequence is 15 residues long. Trimming at V came to 5 bases and at J to 5 bases, leaving 8 bases not matched to a gene. Here the CDR3 DNA reads TGCAGCGTTCCACTAGCGGGGCGGGGTACCGGGGAGCTGTTTTTT. As protein: CSVPLAGRGTGELFF.

CDR3 sequence (DNA): TGTGCCACCCTGGGACTAGGACCCGGCAATGAGCAGTTCTTC. It is translated as CATLGLGPGNEQFF. The J gene is TRBJ2-1, the V gene TRBV15; 8 bases map to TRBD2. This CDR3 comprises 14 residues. Germline V gene sequence: CDR1 LNHNV, CDR2 YYDKDF (reference sequence). Germline trimming cut 8 bases from V and 6 bases from J; bases unmatched to any gene: 9.

A few counts support this clonotype. The chain has TRBV20-1 and TRBJ1-1; D is perhaps TRBD1 (5 bases). The V gene lost 7 bases and the J gene lost 3 bases, with 12 bases spanning the gap. The CDR3 is made up of 12 amino acids. Per germline, CDR1 DFQATT and CDR2 SNEGSKA (reference sequence). CDR3 nucleotide sequence: TGCAGTGGAAAGGGACGGCACACTGAAGCTTTCTTT. Protein: CSGKGRHTEAFF.

The rearrangement joins TRBV7-2 to TRBJ2-1, with D unclear. The CDR3 totals 13 residues. CDR1 is SGHTA and CDR2 is FQGNSA in the germline V gene. The CDR3 here is CESSLSYGKEQFF. In DNA, the CDR3 is TGTGAAAGCAGCTTATCATACGGAAAGGAGCAGTTCTTC.

This clonotype was observed at least ten times. The genes are TRBV20-1 and TRBJ2-1; D is perhaps TRBD1 or TRBD2 (6 bases each). CDR3 size: 14 residues. Germline V gene sequence: CDR1 DFQATT, CDR2 SNEGSKA (reference sequence). V dropped 8 bases and J dropped 4 bases, with 18 bases sitting between them. CDR3 loop: CSLGGGKGYNEQFF. The CDR3 DNA follows: TGCAGTCTCGGGGGCGGGAAGGGATACAATGAGCAGTTCTTC.

V and J are TRBV12-3 or TRBV12-4 and TRBJ2-5, with D perhaps matching TRBD2 (5 bases). V was shortened by 3 bases and J by 5 bases, with 13 bases between the two germline ends. The CDR3 runs to 14 residues. This CDR3 is CASSFGVPEETQYF. CDR3 coding DNA: TGTGCCAGCAGTTTCGGGGTTCCGGAGGAGACCCAGTACTTC.

This sequence joins TRBV14 and TRBJ2-5, with unresolved D. Germline CDR1 and CDR2: SGHDN and FVKESK. The ends were cut back, 1 base at V and 0 bases at J, with 9 bases in the middle. This CDR3 has 15 amino acids. CDR3 sequence: CASSQGSRNQETQYF. In DNA form, the CDR3 reads TGTGCCAGCAGCCAAGGATCAAGGAACCAAGAGACCCAGTACTTC.

The chain carries TRBV11-2 and TRBJ2-1; 13 nucleotides line up with TRBD2. The CDR3 spans 21 residues. The germline gives CDR1 SGHAT, CDR2 FQNNGV. J gave up 1 base and V 4 bases, and 16 bases lay outside the gene matches. CDR3 sequence: CASSSHGGRTSGRRSYNEQFF. Written as DNA, the CDR3 is TGTGCCAGCAGCTCTCACGGTGGGCGGACTAGCGGGAGACGGTCCTACAATGAGCAGTTCTTC.